Listed here are 27 T cell receptor beta chains from one sample, sequenced in a study of blood T cell repertoires in COVID-19. Profiling relied on immunoSEQ multiplex PCR, and the TCRdb table lists in-frame clones only, not all of them. The data contain a few hundred thousand clones, about nine tenths of them singletons. Material: peripheral blood. All receptors derive from a man in his forties or fifties with acute or convalescent COVID-19.

The chain uses TRBV6-1 and TRBJ1-2; D perhaps matches TRBD1 (6 bases). The V gene's germline CDR1 is MNHNS and CDR2 SASEGT. Trimming shortened V by 2 bases and J by 5 bases, and 9 bases separated the two germline ends. The CDR3 has 13 amino acids. This CDR3 reads CASSETGLYGYTF. CDR3 coding DNA: TGTGCCAGCAGTGAAACAGGGTTATATGGCTACACCTTC.

The V call is TRBV11-3, the J call TRBJ2-3, with a possible D match to TRBD1 (6 bases). The germline V and J ends were trimmed by 0 bases and 7 bases, with 29 bases remaining between them. This CDR3 region has 20 residues. Germline V gives CDR1 SGHNT, CDR2 YENEEA. This chain's CDR3 is CASSLEGWARDTRFPNTQYF. The CDR3, as DNA: TGTGCCAGCAGCTTAGAAGGATGGGCCCGGGACACGAGATTTCCGAATACGCAGTATTTT.

The chain is built from TRBV3-1 (or the pseudogene TRBV3-2) and TRBJ2-5; unclear D gene. Germline V CDR1 and CDR2: LGHDT, YNNKEL (reference sequence). The CDR3 sequence is 18 residues long. Trimming pared 0 bases from V and 0 bases from J, leaving 17 bases between. The CDR3 loop is CASSQDRGVGNHQETQYF. In nucleotides, the CDR3 is TGTGCCAGCAGCCAAGATCGAGGCGTCGGAAACCACCAAGAGACCCAGTACTTC.

The table lists this clone with a few counts. The chain is built from TRBV14 and TRBJ2-3; D might be TRBD1 (5 bases). The V gene lost 4 bases and the J gene lost 11 bases, with 25 bases spanning the gap. CDR1 SGHDN and CDR2 FVKESK come from the germline V gene. CDR3 size: 16 residues. The CDR3 reads CASSPWGRADTYGQYF. CDR3 sequence (DNA): TGTGCCAGCAGCCCATGGGGCAGGGCGGACACATACGGGCAGTATTTT.

The J gene is TRBJ1-1, the V gene TRBV7-2, with D maybe TRBD1 (6 bases). The V end lost 7 bases, the J end lost 1 base, and 16 bases lay between the germline ends. CDR3 length: 15 amino acids. Germline CDR1 reads SGHTA; CDR2 reads FQGNSA. The CDR3 sequence is CASTPPGGGNTEAFF. CDR3 sequence (DNA): TGTGCCAGCACCCCTCCGGGGGGCGGGAACACTGAAGCTTTCTTT.

The chain combines TRBV4-2 with TRBJ2-2; 11 bases agree with TRBD2. This CDR3 spans 17 amino acids. Germline V gene lookup returns CDR1 LGHNA and CDR2 YNFKEQ. The V and J ends lost 4 bases and 6 bases, in that order; junction bases with no gene match: 10. The CDR3: CASSLLLAGGPAGELFF. As DNA, the CDR3 is TGTGCCAGCAGCCTTCTATTAGCGGGGGGGCCGGCCGGGGAGCTGTTTTTT.

The V call is TRBV19, the J call TRBJ1-5; TRBD1 aligns across 8 bases. The CDR3 extends over 13 amino acids. Germline trimming cut 8 bases from V and 6 bases from J; bases unmatched to any gene: 6. Germline assignment: CDR1 LNHDA and CDR2 SQIVND (reference sequence). The CDR3 DNA reads as TGTGCCAGTGCAGGGGGCTTGGGTCAGCCCCAGCATTTT. It translates to CASAGGLGQPQHF. The full variable domain, with the rest looked up from reference TRBV19 and TRBJ1-5, is DGGITQSPKYLFRKEGQNVTLSCEQNLNHDAMYWYRQDPGQGLRLIYYSQIVNDFQKGDIAEGYSVSREKKESFPLTVTSAQKNPTAFYLCASAGGLGQPQHFGDGTRLSIL.

The V and J genes are TRBV30 and TRBJ1-6, with 8 bases matching TRBD1. CDR3 length equals 13 residues. Trimming removed 2 bases from V and 9 bases from J; junction bases left unmatched: 3. Germline V gives CDR1 GTSNPN, CDR2 SVGIG (reference sequence). CDR3 sequence (DNA): TGTGCCTGGAGTACAGGGGGTAGTTCACCCCTCCACTTT. Its protein is CAWSTGGSSPLHF.

This clone showed up just once. This chain joins TRBV5-1 and TRBJ2-2, with D maybe TRBD2 (6 bases). Per germline, CDR1 SGHRS and CDR2 YFSETQ. The CDR3 sequence is 16 residues long. V gave up 4 bases and J gave up 1 base, with 14 bases separating them. CDR3 region: CASSAELAGNTGELFF. CDR3 bases: TGCGCCAGCAGCGCGGAACTAGCCGGGAACACCGGGGAGCTGTTTTTT.

The rearrangement joins TRBV18 to TRBJ1-1; D perhaps matches TRBD1 (5 bases). Between the trimmed V and J ends, which lost 4 bases and 7 bases, there was a span of 10 bases. The CDR3 spans 12 residues. Looked up from germline, CDR1 is KGHSH and CDR2 is LQKENI. As DNA, the CDR3 is TGTGCCAGCTCACGGCAGGGTTTTGAAGCTTTCTTT. This codes for CASSRQGFEAFF.

The chain recombines TRBV7-9 with TRBJ2-2; 7 nucleotides match TRBD2. The germline CDR1 and CDR2 sequences are SEHNR and FQNEAQ (reference sequence). V lost 5 bases, J lost 0 bases, and 15 bases stayed unmatched. This CDR3 is 19 amino acids long. For the CDR3, the DNA is TGTGCCAGCAGCCCCCCGGGGGGATCGACGGTACCGAACACCGGGGAGCTGTTTTTT. The encoded protein is CASSPPGGSTVPNTGELFF.

The rearrangement uses TRBV4-2 and TRBJ2-1, with 14 bases lining up with TRBD2. Germline V gene sequence: CDR1 LGHNA, CDR2 YNFKEQ. Trimming at V came to 4 bases and at J to 1 base, leaving 3 bases not matched to a gene. This CDR3 region has 17 residues. The CDR3 region has the DNA TGTGCCAGCAGCCTGGGACTAGCGGGGGTTTCCTACAATGAGCAGTTCTTC. Protein product: CASSLGLAGVSYNEQFF.

The V and J genes are TRBV20-1 and TRBJ1-2, with D tentatively TRBD1 (6 bases). Trimming removed 3 bases at V and 2 bases at J, with 10 bases between. Looked up from germline, CDR1 is DFQATT and CDR2 is SNEGSKA (reference sequence). The CDR3 extends over 13 amino acids. CDR3 nucleotides: TGCAGTGCTAGTGGGCAGGGGAACTATGGCTACACCTTC. Its protein product is CSASGQGNYGYTF.

The chain carries TRBV30 and TRBJ1-4, with TRBD1 identical over 8 bases. CDR3 length equals 14 residues. With V trimmed by 6 bases and J by 1 base, 4 bases remained unmatched. Germline CDR1 GTSNPN, CDR2 SVGIG (reference sequence). The CDR3 reads CACDRGGTNEKLFF. DNA of the CDR3: TGTGCCTGTGACAGGGGTGGAACTAATGAAAAACTGTTTTTT.

The gene calls are TRBV5-1 and TRBJ2-2, with no clear D. Trimming stripped 5 bases from V and 6 bases from J, with 11 bases between. CDR3 length equals 13 residues. Germline-derived CDR1 and CDR2 are SGHRS and YFSETQ. CDR3 DNA: TGCGCCAGCAGTAGAGAGGTCCCCGGGGAGCTGTTTTTT. This encodes CASSREVPGELFF.

The chain uses TRBV29-1 and TRBJ1-2, with D unclear. Looked up from germline, CDR1 is SQVTM and CDR2 is ANQGSEA. There are 11 residues in the CDR3. V was pared by 6 bases and J by 6 bases, with 11 bases between. For the CDR3, the DNA is TGCAGCGTCCCCTGGTCGGATGGCTACACCTTC. Translation gives CSVPWSDGYTF.

The V and J genes are TRBV12-1 and TRBJ1-4. TRBV12-1 is noted as a pseudogene. This CDR3 contains 15 residues. CDR3 bases: TGTGCCAGCAGCTTTTATCGGGGGAGTAACGAAAAACTGTTTTTT. This encodes CASSFYRGSNEKLFF.

The V call is TRBV7-9, the J call TRBJ2-3; a possible D gene is TRBD2 (6 bases). Germline CDR1 reads SEHNR; CDR2 reads FQNEAQ (reference sequence). The CDR3 covers 14 residues. Trimming left V 8 bases short and J 6 bases short, with 18 bases between. CDR3 nucleotide sequence: TGTGCCAGCGACCCGGGACTCTCCACGGATACGCAGTATTTT. It is translated as CASDPGLSTDTQYF.

The V gene is TRBV19, the J gene TRBJ1-6; 8 nucleotides agree with TRBD1. There are 14 residues in the CDR3. The J segment lost 8 bases and the V segment lost 5 bases, leaving 5 bases of the junction unmatched. Germline V lookup: CDR1 LNHDA, CDR2 SQIVND (reference sequence). The CDR3 region is CASSRTGYHSPLHF. In DNA form, the CDR3 reads TGTGCCAGTAGTCGGACAGGGTATCATTCACCCCTCCACTTT.

The J gene is TRBJ1-6, the V gene TRBV23-1; no firm D call. TRBV23-1 is designated an ORF whose function remains uncertain. The ends were cut back, 4 bases at V and 6 bases at J, with 16 bases in the middle. The CDR3 length is 16 residues. The CDR3 DNA reads as TGCGCCAGCAGTCGGTGGGCTCCACGACGTAATTCACCCCTCCACTTT. The encoded protein is CASSRWAPRRNSPLHF.

J is TRBJ2-7 and V is TRBV3-1 (or the pseudogene TRBV3-2); the match to TRBD2 covers 11 bases. The CDR3 consists of 16 residues. Germline assignment: CDR1 LGHDT and CDR2 YNNKEL (reference sequence). The trim removed 6 bases at V and 2 bases at J, leaving 9 bases unmatched. CDR3 loop: CASSPETSGAAYEQYF. CDR3 nucleotide sequence: TGTGCCAGCAGTCCCGAGACTAGCGGGGCCGCCTACGAGCAGTACTTC.

The rearrangement joins TRBV10-3 to TRBJ1-2, with 8 bases fitting TRBD1. Germline trimming cut 10 bases from V and 7 bases from J; bases unmatched to any gene: 8. In germline, CDR1 is ENHRY, CDR2 SYGVKD. This CDR3 has 12 residues. The CDR3 sequence is CATTDRAAGYTF. In DNA form, the CDR3 reads TGTGCCACAACGGACAGGGCGGCTGGCTACACCTTC.

V usage is TRBV7-9 and J usage is TRBJ2-7, with D possibly TRBD2 on 5 matching bases. Germline CDR1 reads SEHNR; CDR2 reads FQNEAQ (reference sequence). The ends were cut back, 5 bases at V and 7 bases at J, with 15 bases in the middle. The CDR3 extends over 13 amino acids. The DNA for the CDR3 is TGTGCCAGCAGCCCCAACGGGGTCGAAGAGCAGTACTTC. The encoded protein is CASSPNGVEEQYF.

V usage is TRBV19 and J usage is TRBJ1-3, with D perhaps matching TRBD1 (5 bases). Germline CDR1 and CDR2: LNHDA and SQIVND (reference sequence). This CDR3 is 15 amino acids long. Trimming stripped 6 bases from V and 0 bases from J, with 12 bases between. CDR3 bases: TGTGCCAGTAGATCTGCGGGACCCTCTGGAAACACCATATATTTT. Its protein product is CASRSAGPSGNTIYF.

The V gene is TRBV24-1, the J gene TRBJ2-1; 9 nucleotides agree with TRBD2. This CDR3 comprises 18 residues. CDR1 is KGHDR, CDR2 SFDVKD, per germline. Unmatched junction bases numbered 9, after V lost 4 bases and J lost 0 bases. Written as DNA, the CDR3 is TGTGCCACCAGTGACCCCGGGACTAGCAGAAGCTCCTACAATGAGCAGTTCTTC. Translating it yields CATSDPGTSRSSYNEQFF.

This clone was observed a handful of times. V gene TRBV5-6 combines with J gene TRBJ2-5; possibly TRBD2 for D (6 bases). The CDR3 spans 15 residues. CDR1 SGHDT and CDR2 YYEEEE come from the germline V gene. The V end was cut by 3 bases, the J end by 5 bases, with 17 bases between. The CDR3 is CASSYRDFGGETQYF. CDR3 DNA sequence: TGTGCCAGCAGCTACCGGGACTTCGGCGGGGAGACCCAGTACTTC.

The chain carries TRBV10-2 and TRBJ2-4; a possible D gene is TRBD2 (6 bases). Trimming pared 0 bases from V and 5 bases from J, leaving 11 bases between. This CDR3 has 15 amino acids. CDR1 is WSHSY and CDR2 is SAAADI in the germline V gene. The CDR3 bases are TGCGCCAGCAGTGAGTCCTGGAGGGCGGAAAACATTCAGTACTTC. Amino acids: CASSESWRAENIQYF.